These 32 T cell receptor beta chains came from one sample sequenced in a study of beta chain features in type 1 diabetes. Since all of the isolated RNA was reverse transcribed, expressed TCRB transcripts were what got sequenced. Sequenced by immunoSEQ multiplex PCR; TCRdb stores in-frame clones only, minus some. The repertoire includes some 150,000 clones, about 9.7% of them detected once, and nearly 0.65% sits in the top ten. The source material was central memory CD4+ T cells from blood. All receptors derive from a woman aged 40 to 55 in good health.

This clone was seen only a few times. The chain has TRBV2 and TRBJ2-7; D remains ambiguous. Looked up from germline, CDR1 is SNHLY and CDR2 is FYNNEI. V shed 8 bases and J shed 6 bases, with 14 bases lying between them. The CDR3 contains 12 residues. Written as DNA, the CDR3 is TGTGCCAGCCAAAGAGAAACGCCCGAGCAGTACTTC. It translates to CASQRETPEQYF.

This clone was seen a handful of times. This rearrangement joins TRBV9 to TRBJ2-5, with TRBD2 identical over 7 bases. CDR3 length: 13 amino acids. CDR1 and CDR2 (germline): SGDLS, YYNGEE. J gave up 5 bases and V 1 base, and 2 bases lay outside the gene matches. The CDR3 DNA is TGTGCCAGCAGCGTAACTAGCGTTGAGACCCAGTACTTC. Protein sequence: CASSVTSVETQYF.

The genes are TRBV11-2 and TRBJ1-6, with 7 bases that match TRBD1. Trimming took 1 base from V and 9 from J; bases not matched to a gene: 12. CDR3 length: 17 residues. Looked up from germline, CDR1 is SGHAT and CDR2 is FQNNGV. The CDR3 here is CASSLVQGGSLGSPLHF. The CDR3 nucleotides are TGTGCCAGCAGCTTAGTTCAGGGGGGATCTCTGGGTTCACCCCTCCACTTT.

This chain links TRBV19 with TRBJ1-5, with 8 bases that match TRBD1. Trimming took 7 bases from V and 9 from J; bases not matched to a gene: 14. This CDR3 is built from 15 residues. In germline, CDR1 is LNHDA, CDR2 SQIVND (reference sequence). This CDR3 is CASTTGTGGGRPQHF. In DNA form, the CDR3 reads TGTGCCAGTACTACCGGGACAGGAGGCGGTCGGCCCCAGCATTTT.

Here the CDR3 DNA reads TGCGCCAGCAGCCCGGACCAAGAGACCCAGTACTTC. Its translation: CASSPDQETQYF. This sequence joins TRBV5-1 and TRBJ2-5; no firm D call. V was trimmed by 4 bases and J by 0 bases, leaving 4 bases between them. CDR1 and CDR2 from the germline V gene are SGHRS and YFSETQ. This CDR3 is 12 amino acids long.

The sample holds a few counts of this clone. The chain couples TRBV6-4 to TRBJ2-3; 8 nucleotides line up with TRBD2. Germline loops: CDR1 MRHNA, CDR2 SNTAGT. The V and J ends lost 3 bases and 9 bases, in that order; junction bases with no gene match: 8. This CDR3 is built from 14 residues. The CDR3 is CASSEGGGTGTQYF. The CDR3 DNA is TGTGCCAGCAGTGAAGGCGGGGGGACCGGAACGCAGTATTTT.

On this clone: The identical CDR3 is also encoded by other nucleotide sequences in the sample. The chain recombines TRBV7-2 with TRBJ2-7; no reliable D call. Germline V gene sequence: CDR1 SGHTA, CDR2 FQGNSA. The CDR3 loop spans 12 amino acids. V dropped 2 bases and J dropped 2 bases, with 4 bases sitting between them. CDR3 DNA: TGTGCCAGCAGCTTACCCACCTACGAGCAGTACTTC. Its translation is CASSLPTYEQYF.

This chain links TRBV6-4 with TRBJ2-1; D may be TRBD2 (6 bases). The CDR3 loop spans 12 amino acids. Trimming took off 6 bases at V and 10 bases at J, with 13 bases between the two ends. Germline loops: CDR1 MRHNA, CDR2 SNTAGT. CDR3 DNA sequence: TGTGCCAGCAGCCAGGAGGGAATAGAGCAGTTCTTC. The encoded protein is CASSQEGIEQFF.

This clone was recorded a few times. V usage is TRBV11-2 and J usage is TRBJ2-7; TRBD2 might be the D (5 bases). V lost 5 bases to trimming and J lost 0 bases, with 14 bases between them. This CDR3 contains 15 residues. Per the germline V gene, CDR1 is SGHAT and CDR2 is FQNNGV. The CDR3 protein is CASSRSGIFSYEQYF. In nucleotides, the CDR3 is TGTGCCAGCAGCCGCTCGGGAATCTTCTCCTACGAGCAGTACTTC.

The chain joins TRBV28 to TRBJ1-5; tentative D call: TRBD1 (5 bases). Germline CDR1 is MDHEN and CDR2 is SYDVKM. Trimming shortened V by 3 bases and J by 4 bases, and 13 bases separated the two germline ends. CDR3 length equals 15 residues. CDR3 DNA: TGTGCCAGCAGTTTTAACGCAGGGCCTAATCAGCCCCAGCATTTT. It is translated as CASSFNAGPNQPQHF.

J is TRBJ2-1 and V is TRBV11-2; 12 positions agree with TRBD2. Unmatched junction bases numbered 6, after V lost 5 bases and J lost 7 bases. The V gene's germline CDR1 is SGHAT and CDR2 FQNNGV. The CDR3 loop spans 15 amino acids. The CDR3 spells CASSLRLAGVNEQFF. CDR3 bases: TGTGCCAGCAGCCTGAGACTAGCGGGGGTAAATGAGCAGTTCTTC.

The rearrangement uses TRBV2 and TRBJ2-3; a possible D gene is TRBD1 (5 bases). V lost 0 bases and J lost 3, with 10 bases in between. The CDR3 has 15 residues. CDR1 SNHLY and CDR2 FYNNEI come from the germline V gene. CDR3 in amino acids: CASSEAGVGTDTQYF. As DNA, the CDR3 is TGTGCCAGCAGTGAAGCAGGGGTCGGAACAGATACGCAGTATTTT.

The chain employs TRBV6-1 and TRBJ1-5; TRBD1 might be the D (6 bases). This CDR3 has 15 residues. The V gene lost 5 bases and the J gene lost 3 bases, with 14 bases spanning the gap. The V gene's germline CDR1 is MNHNS and CDR2 SASEGT. The CDR3 region has the DNA TGTGCCAGCAGTACGACCCGGGACATCAATCAGCCCCAGCATTTT. Its protein product is CASSTTRDINQPQHF.

This clone was counted a few times. One end of the junction is discordant with germline, which a read error may explain. The chain uses TRBV4-1 and TRBJ2-5, with D maybe TRBD2 (7 bases). Germline V gene data show CDR1 as MGHRA and CDR2 as YSYEKL. The CDR3 has 15 amino acids. CDR3 sequence reads: CASSQGGGGAETQYF. The DNA for the CDR3 is TGTGCCAGCAGCCAAGGTGGCGGGGGCGCAGAGACCCAGTACTTC.

The chain carries TRBV12-2 and TRBJ2-7; the table's D call, TRBD2, has no DNA check behind it. TRBV12-2 is marked as a pseudogene. This CDR3 comprises 15 residues. The CDR3 loop is CASRLRLAGIREQYF. CDR3 nucleotides: TGTGCAAGTCGCCTTAGACTAGCGGGGATTCGCGAGCAGTACTTC.

This sequence joins TRBV6-6 and TRBJ1-1; 7 positions match TRBD1. This CDR3 is 13 amino acids long. The V segment lost 5 bases and the J segment 3 bases; nucleotides outside the gene matches: 3. The germline CDR1 and CDR2 sequences are MNHNY and SVGAGI (reference sequence). CDR3 sequence: CASSTTGDTEAFF. The CDR3 DNA reads TGTGCCAGCAGTACTACAGGGGACACTGAAGCTTTCTTT.

This clone was seen many times. This chain links TRBV10-3 with TRBJ1-6; perhaps TRBD1 as D (6 bases). CDR1 ENHRY and CDR2 SYGVKD come from the germline V gene. V lost 0 bases and J 8 bases, leaving 11 bases between the germline ends. This CDR3 spans 15 amino acids. CDR3 amino acids: CAISESTQGYSPLHF. The DNA of the CDR3 is TGTGCCATCAGTGAGTCGACACAGGGCTATTCACCCCTCCACTTT.

V and J are TRBV7-6 and TRBJ2-3, with 10 positions matching TRBD2. With V trimmed by 1 base and J by 4 bases, 2 bases remained unmatched. The CDR3 extends over 15 amino acids. The germline gives CDR1 SGHVS, CDR2 FNYEAQ. The CDR3 region is CASSLGTSGADTQYF. The CDR3 DNA reads TGTGCCAGCAGCTTAGGGACTAGCGGCGCAGATACGCAGTATTTT.

This clone was counted between two and nine times. The CDR3 nucleotides are TGTGCCAGCTCACCATCCTATAACTCTGGAAACACCATATATTTT. Its translation: CASSPSYNSGNTIYF. This chain connects TRBV18 to TRBJ1-3, with D hard to call. V dropped 2 bases and J dropped 0 bases, with 8 bases sitting between them. The CDR3 runs to 15 residues. Germline V CDR1 and CDR2: KGHSH, LQKENI.

This chain uses TRBV27 with TRBJ1-2, with D perhaps TRBD1 (6 bases). The CDR3 is made up of 13 amino acids. Trimming took 0 bases from V and 5 from J, leaving 7 bases between them. Germline V CDR1 and CDR2: MNHEY, SMNVEV (reference sequence). This CDR3 reads CASSLSGGYGYTF. The CDR3 coding sequence is TGTGCCAGCAGTTTATCAGGGGGTTATGGCTACACCTTC.

This clone was observed a few times. The chain uses TRBV2 and TRBJ2-7; the match to TRBD1 covers 7 bases. Germline CDR1 SNHLY, CDR2 FYNNEI. This CDR3 is 14 amino acids long. The trim removed 7 bases at V and 2 bases at J, leaving 8 bases unmatched. CDR3 sequence reads: CASTPRQGPYEQYF. The CDR3, as DNA: TGTGCCAGCACCCCGAGACAGGGACCCTACGAGCAGTACTTC.

This clone was observed a few times. The rearrangement links TRBV2 to TRBJ1-5; no reliable D call. Germline V lookup: CDR1 SNHLY, CDR2 FYNNEI. V shed 3 bases and J shed 4 bases, with 7 bases lying between them. The length of the CDR3 is 13 residues. The CDR3 is CASSDVPNQPQHF. The CDR3 bases are TGTGCCAGCAGTGACGTCCCTAATCAGCCCCAGCATTTT.

This chain uses TRBV18 with TRBJ1-3, with D perhaps matching TRBD1 (5 bases). V gave up 6 bases and J gave up 0 bases, with 9 bases separating them. This CDR3 has 14 amino acids. CDR1 is KGHSH and CDR2 is LQKENI in the germline V gene. The CDR3 spells CASSAGNSGNTIYF. Written as DNA, the CDR3 is TGTGCCAGCTCGGCAGGGAACTCTGGAAACACCATATATTTT. Combining the CDR3 with reference TRBV18 and TRBJ1-3 gives the whole variable domain NAGVMQNPRHLVRRRGQEARLRCSPMKGHSHVYWYRQLPEEGLKFMVYLQKENIIDESGMPKERFSAEFPKEGPSILRIQQVVRGDSAAYFCASSAGNSGNTIYFGEGSWLTVV.

In DNA form, the CDR3 reads TGTGCCAGCAGCTTAGCGGTGCGGGGCATCAGAAGGGAGACCCAGTACTTC. It encodes CASSLAVRGIRRETQYF. The genes are TRBV7-2 and TRBJ2-5, with TRBD2 as a possible D gene (6 bases). Between the trimmed V and J ends, which lost 0 bases and 5 bases, there was a span of 19 bases. This CDR3 has 17 residues. Germline assignment: CDR1 SGHTA and CDR2 FQGNSA. Complete variable domain (other parts from reference TRBV7-2 and TRBJ2-5): GAGVSQSPSNKVTEKGKDVELRCDPISGHTALYWYRQSLGQGLEFLIYFQGNSAPDKSGLPSDRFSAERTGGSVSTLTIQRTQQEDSAVYLCASSLAVRGIRRETQYFGPGTRLLVL.

The rearrangement joins TRBV7-8 to TRBJ1-2, with TRBD1 identical over 7 bases. This CDR3 has 15 residues. The junction had 6 bases not matched to a gene; V was cut back by 1 base and J by 4 bases. The germline CDR1 and CDR2 sequences are SGHVS and FQNEAQ. CDR3 loop: CASSLVTQGSYGYTF. The CDR3 nucleotides read TGTGCCAGCAGCTTAGTTACACAGGGGAGCTATGGCTACACCTTC.

V gene TRBV5-6 combines with J gene TRBJ1-2, with 11 bases matching TRBD1. The CDR3 is 14 amino acids. The ends lost 4 bases at V and 8 bases at J; junction bases unmatched: 7. The germline V gene encodes CDR1 SGHDT and CDR2 YYEEEE. CDR3 nucleotides: TGTGCCAGCAGCCCGGGACAGGGGGTTGGGGGCTACACCTTC. It encodes CASSPGQGVGGYTF.

This clone has only a few counts. The chain uses TRBV7-2 and TRBJ1-1; D uncertain. Germline V gene data show CDR1 as SGHTA and CDR2 as FQGNSA. Deletions cut 1 base from V and 4 bases from J, with 7 bases between. CDR3 length equals 13 residues. CDR3 bases: TGTGCCAGCAGCTTAGGCAGAACCACTGAAGCTTTCTTT. Translated, it gives CASSLGRTTEAFF. Full variable domain (rest looked up from reference TRBV7-2 and TRBJ1-1): GAGVSQSPSNKVTEKGKDVELRCDPISGHTALYWYRQSLGQGLEFLIYFQGNSAPDKSGLPSDRFSAERTGGSVSTLTIQRTQQEDSAVYLCASSLGRTTEAFFGQGTRLTVV.

The sample holds a few counts of this clone. This sequence joins TRBV6-5 and TRBJ1-1, with no clear D. The V gene's germline CDR1 is MNHEY and CDR2 SVGAGI. V lost 6 bases, J lost 1 base, and 9 bases lay in between. This CDR3 has 13 residues. This chain's CDR3 is CASSNGRNTEAFF. CDR3 sequence (DNA): TGTGCCAGCAGCAATGGGAGGAACACTGAAGCTTTCTTT.

For the CDR3, the DNA is TGTGCCAGCAGCTTAGGGACTAGCGGAAGTCTTGAGCAGTTCTTC. This translates into CASSLGTSGSLEQFF. The rearrangement joins TRBV7-7 to TRBJ2-1, with 10 bases aligning to TRBD2. There are 15 residues in the CDR3. Germline V gene sequence: CDR1 SSHAT, CDR2 FNYEAQ (reference sequence). After removal of 1 base from V and 9 bases from J, the junction contained 6 bases not matched to a gene.

This clone was detected a few times. The chain joins TRBV5-1 to TRBJ1-1; 7 bases fit TRBD1. This CDR3 is 14 amino acids long. The trim removed 5 bases at V and 4 bases at J, leaving 8 bases unmatched. The germline CDR1 and CDR2 sequences are SGHRS and YFSETQ. The CDR3 coding sequence is TGCGCCAGCAGAGGGGGCGACTTGGGCACTGAAGCTTTCTTT. It specifies CASRGGDLGTEAFF.

This clone was seen a few times. This chain links TRBV5-6 with TRBJ1-3, with no clear D. V lost 0 bases, J lost 1 base, and 5 bases lay in between. Germline V CDR1 and CDR2: SGHDT, YYEEEE. The CDR3 has 14 residues. As DNA, the CDR3 is TGTGCCAGCAGCTTGGCGGGATCTGGAAACACCATATATTTT. Its translation is CASSLAGSGNTIYF.

This clone has just a few counts. A read error may explain this, as a much larger clone is one base away. The gene calls are TRBV7-2 and TRBJ2-7; D unresolved. Germline values: CDR1 SGHTA, CDR2 FQGNSA. The CDR3 has 11 residues. Trimming cost V 2 bases and J 3 bases, with 2 bases left between them. The CDR3 DNA is TGTGCCAGCAGCTTACTCTACGAGCAGTACTTC. This gives the protein CASSLLYEQYF.